The entry below describes one T cell receptor (beta chain). This clone's antigen is unknown. Base quality data are lacking; no much larger clone is found one base away. The library was built by means of the immunoSEQ multiplex PCR assay. As for the authors' bioinformatics: A statistical classification framework was developed to diagnose cytomegalovirus status using the catalog of TCR beta chain sequences. TCRdb took this table from immuneACCESS and kept in-frame rearrangements with V and J called. Such tables lack part of the clones; where checked against another copy, unresolved V genes explain under half of the gap, and the rest is unexplained. V and J calls and clone size come straight from that table; D and trimming were deduced from the DNA. Recorded for this sample are 95,000 to 150,000 clones; around 94% of them occurred a single time. Roughly 1.2% of the sample belongs to the ten largest clones.

The data were taken from a study of cytomegalovirus exposure and HLA in healthy donors (dated by TCRdb to the late 2010s). As for the study more broadly: A later analysis indicated that the 130 or so validation repertoires were generated on the platform also employed for the roughly 730 repertoires of the first cohort. The study was designed to test whether signatures of past pathogen exposure could be identified by cataloging public T cell receptors. Along with the roughly 710-subject first cohort, a separate validation cohort of over a hundred different subjects was used. To predict cytomegalovirus infection status, the study brought together high-throughput TCR immunosequencing, statistical association of individual TCRs with disease status, and machine learning.

The germline V gene yields SQVTM for CDR1 and ANQGSEA for CDR2. Ends trimmed: V by 2 bases, J by 1 base; bases unmatched to a gene: 17. The CDR3, cysteine through phenylalanine, is 20 amino acids long. The DNA shown is the 60-base CDR3, in frame from base 1. The donors were included in the validation cohort of approximately 120 subjects, a group kept apart from the roughly 670-subject first cohort. The paper as a whole reports these results and caveats: Three of the identified cytomegalovirus-associated TCR beta chains were confirmed in vitro to be specific for cytomegalovirus antigens. The study gave a list of over 150 TCR beta chains associated with cytomegalovirus. The authors suggested that the approach could potentially be extended to other disease states and immunological phenotypes. All 120 or so repertoires were used to score co-occurrence in the validation cohort in a later analysis, because that analysis had no HLA typing for the cohort. Across donors, most TCR sequences were observed very rarely, whereas some public TCRs were present in many individuals. Subsequent analysis determined that TCRs grouped into clusters in the first cohort also showed a tendency toward co-occurrence across the 130 or so validation repertoires, and 85% to 95% of cluster scores exceeded 0. In both the original and validation cohorts, the classifier was reported to diagnose cytomegalovirus status with high specificity and sensitivity.

Source material: PBMCs. The rearranged chain carries TRBV29-1 and TRBJ2-1; 10 central bases correspond to TRBD2. The origin of this receptor is a woman between 18 and 30 years old in good health and CMV-seronegative. CDR3 region: CSVERTELAGKGGSYNEQFF. The sequence in DNA is TGCAGCGTTGAAAGGACCGAACTAGCGGGAAAAGGAGGTTCCTACAATGAGCAGTTCTTC.